The clone carrying this T cell receptor (beta chain) was seen repeatedly, ten times or more. The antigen remains undetermined. A read error may account for a junction end that differs from germline. The entry originates in a study of T-cell reconstitution after alpha-beta-depleted transplantation in children. General observations from the study: Where alpha-beta T cells came from about two months after transplant was reportedly several hundred expanded graft clones. One year post-transplant, T-cell counts and diversity were largely derived from T cells produced anew. Diversity of TCRbeta at day 60 was high in some patients, arising from surviving recipient T cells and thymic progenitors.

The library targeted TCRbeta and was prepared with unique molecular identifiers. TCRdb recomputed calls from the PCR reads with MiXCR, one row per CDR3 protein. The sample has roughly 70,000 distinct CDR3 sequences, 4% to 5% seen once. The CDR3 length is 15 residues. This TCR was recovered from a boy in the first two years of life who had a stem cell transplant for acute myeloid leukemia, so the T cells may come from the graft donor. The chain recombines TRBV12-3 or TRBV12-4 with TRBJ1-5; D call uncertain. The sequences come from PBMCs, mostly from graft donor cells, collected 180 days after TCRalphabeta/CD19-depleted stem cell transplant. This CDR3 reads CASSFSIESSQPQHF. DNA for the CDR3: TGTGCCAGCAGTTTTAGTATCGAGAGCAGTCAGCCCCAGCATTTT.